The source of this T cell receptor (beta chain) is a study of blood T cell repertoires in COVID-19. Overall study: Samples taken during acute and convalescent COVID-19 were collected in the United States, Italy and Spain. PBMCs, B-cell-depleted T cells, or T cells provided the cDNA or gDNA that made up the material.

Original analysis: Reference gene primer amplification in the assay estimated nucleated cell counts. Profiled with immunoSEQ multiplex PCR; TCRdb holds only in-frame clones, not every one. V, J and clone size reflect that table, while D and trimming were determined from the DNA. In the table there are 130,000 to 150,000 clones, about four fifths of which are singletons. The CDR3 loop spans 16 amino acids. With V trimmed by 0 bases and J by 7 bases, 12 bases remained unmatched. The germline CDR1 and CDR2 sequences are MNHEY and SVGAGI. This chain connects TRBV6-5 to TRBJ2-7; 7 bases are a match to TRBD2. The receptor was isolated from a human donor in a cohort sampled during active COVID-19. The sequenced material came from peripheral blood. The CDR3 DNA sequence: TGTGCCAGCAGTTACTCGGGGGGGGTACGAACTGGGGAGCAGTACGTC. Translated: CASSYSGGVRTGEQYV.